This T cell receptor (beta chain) was sequenced for a study of blood T cell repertoires in COVID-19. Overall study: The United States, Italy and Spain supplied acute and convalescent COVID-19 samples.

Clones were sequenced by immunoSEQ multiplex PCR, and TCRdb holds only the in-frame ones, with some missing. The sample has 130,000 or so clones, roughly 83% seen once. CDR1 is MNHEY, CDR2 SMNVEV, per germline (reference sequence). Trimming pared 5 bases from V and 3 bases from J, leaving 14 bases between. CDR3 length: 14 amino acids. The sequence was collected from a man aged 55 to 70 with acute or convalescent COVID-19. Sequenced: peripheral blood. J is TRBJ2-7 and V is TRBV27; no clear D. For the CDR3, the DNA is TGTGCCAGCAGTCCTCGGGTATTAGGCTACGAGCAGTACTTC. Its protein product is CASSPRVLGYEQYF.